This T cell receptor (beta chain) was identified in a study of blood T cell repertoires in COVID-19. Study information: Samples taken during acute and convalescent COVID-19 were collected in the United States, Italy and Spain. The analysed material was cDNA or gDNA that came from T cells, B-cell-depleted T cells, or PBMCs.

V lost 3 bases to trimming and J lost 5 bases, with 13 bases between them. Per germline, CDR1 ENHRY and CDR2 SYGVKD. The CDR3 runs 14 residues. The method was immunoSEQ multiplex PCR; TCRdb's version includes in-frame clones alone and lacks a portion of them. The sample holds 300,000 or so clones, around four fifths seen once. This clonotype originated in a woman in her fifties or sixties with active or convalescent COVID-19. V is TRBV10-3 and J is TRBJ1-1; D might be TRBD1 (5 bases). The sequenced material came from peripheral blood. This chain's CDR3 is CAISEEGAGTEAFF. The CDR3 region has the DNA TGTGCCATCAGTGAAGAAGGGGCTGGGACTGAAGCTTTCTTT.